The subject of this entry is one T cell receptor beta chain. Its antigen is not yet known. No much larger clonotype is one base removed from it; base qualities were not supplied. This specimen comes from a study of human T cells and chemical hapten exposure (dated by TCRdb to about 2021). Study-wide context: For sensitization, 2% DPC in acetone was applied to a 2 cm by 2 cm area of upper inner arm skin. Blood samples were taken from patients before sensitization (week 0) and then at 2, 6 and about 24 weeks after DPC sensitization. For TCR sequencing, blood came from 25 to 35 alopecia patients at anywhere from one to four time points (pre-sensitization, 2, 6 and 24 weeks). Libraries were pooled for sequencing, and variation in per-sample TCR yields was attributed mainly to small differences in library volumes within the pool. Weekly therapeutic DPC doses were additionally applied to the scalp of patients throughout the roughly 23-week study period. This study followed changes in the peripheral blood TCR repertoire in vivo during primary and secondary sensitization of alopecia patients to the hapten diphenylcyclopropenone (DPC). Most of the patients in the cohort were female, and the cohort covered alopecia areata with under or over 50% scalp involvement, alopecia totalis and alopecia universalis. Patch testing was done on the upper back using Finn chambers containing 0.01% DPC, and results were scored after 6 days according to International Contact Dermatitis Research Group standards. Results and caveats for the whole study, not just this receptor: Patch test score was positively correlated with the number of PT1 expanded TCRs, with significance at thresholds 8, 16 and 32 but not at 4. Because all patients had alopecia, a presumed autoimmune disease, the immune response of the patients might differ from that of healthy individuals. After repeated subsampling, changes were observed in the strength of the expansion versus patch-test correlation and in the threshold at which the correlation became significant. Significantly more large CDR3 similarity clusters were formed by expanded TCRs than by pre-sensitization or healthy control sets, consistent with antigen-driven responses. DPC sensitization did not change the number of TCRs with a frequency above 1 in 1000, and there was no evidence of changes in global repertoire structure.

Sample time point, as interpreted from the label and publication: patch test 2, 6 weeks after DPC sensitization. The treatment or condition label for this specimen denotes: therapeutic diphenylcyclopropenone sensitization with weekly scalp DPC. At each patch-test visit, blood was drawn before the patch test was applied. To be eligible, patients had to be aged 18 to 70, diagnosed with alopecia and judged suitable for DPC therapy, while pregnant patients were excluded. Total RNA was isolated from unfractionated whole blood collected in Tempus Blood RNA tubes. Germline trimming amounts to 5 bases on V and 4 bases on J, with 7 as the count of junction bases outside the gene matches. The germline V gene supplies CDR1 SGHTA and CDR2 FQGNSA. Counted from cysteine to phenylalanine, this CDR3 has 15 amino acids. The only DNA kept is the CDR3, 45 bases in frame from the first base. Libraries came from RACE. Sequencing was carried out with a NextSeq 500. Library preparation attached unique molecular identifiers to individual cDNA molecules for quantitative, reproducible TCR counting. Each blood RNA sample was used to sequence both TCR alpha and TCR beta chains. Regarding the original processing steps: Samples had a median of roughly 91,000 TCRs, with a range from roughly 20,000 to 700,000. The Decombinator software suite was used to annotate V, J and CDR3 in the TCR reads. Every sample was subsampled to the same number of TCRs (28,000) for the PS versus PT1 abundance plots. Expanded TCRs were defined as absent before sensitization and observed at least eight times at the 2-week time point. Using fastp trimming at Q25 and MiXCR clonotype assembly, TCRdb reanalyzed the public sequencing data and kept in-frame beta chains. Identical CDR3 protein sequences are pooled into one entry, listed with their most common genes and DNA. None of the V and J calls come from the authors' own analysis; TCRdb made them. The sample includes 100,000 or so distinct CDR3 sequences, with roughly 9.6% observed a single time. The ten largest clones add up to under 2.5% of the sample.

The clonotype comes from a man aged 40-55 years with alopecia areata. Some clones in this sample may be carry-over from other donors' samples. Sequenced material: whole blood, taken in connection with sensitization to the hapten diphenylcyclopropenone (DPC). The sequence links TRBV7-2 to TRBJ2-3; 9 junctional bases match TRBD2. The nucleotide sequence reads TGTGCCAGCAGCAGTAGCGGGAGCATAGCAGATACGCAGTATTTT. Translated, this gives CASSSSGSIADTQYF. The reference TRBV7-2 and TRBJ2-3 proteins fill in what lies around the CDR3, so the full variable domain reads GAGVSQSPSNKVTEKGKDVELRCDPISGHTALYWYRQSLGQGLEFLIYFQGNSAPDKSGLPSDRFSAERTGGSVSTLTIQRTQQEDSAVYLCASSSSGSIADTQYFGPGTRLTVL.